This T cell receptor beta chain derives from a study of regulatory T cells in long-lasting Graves disease. Concerning this clonotype itself: Antigen unknown. Given a much more abundant clone one base away, this may be a read error.

CDR1 is LGHNT and CDR2 is FRNRAP in the germline V gene. This CDR3 spans 16 amino acids. J gave up 3 bases and V 5 bases, and 5 bases lay outside the gene matches. Time point specified: newly diagnosed GD, antithyroid drugs for less than 3 months. PBMCs were the source of the RNA used for TCR sequencing. Collection of peripheral blood (around 10 milliliters) was done using EDTA tubes. Both iRepertoire HTBI primers and Arm-PCR of CDR3 regions were used to build the TCR beta libraries. Original analysis: Gene usage covered over 55 TRBV and 11 to 15 TRBJ segments. TCRdb ran MiXCR on the multiplex PCR reads and lists one entry per CDR3 protein. TCRdb's processing, not the study's, gives the V and J calls here. The data hold 300,000 to 400,000 distinct CDR3 sequences, with 18% observed a single time. Study results and limitations: Persistent patients had more shared public clonotypes (under 3,000) than new patients (about 920). Patients with persistent disease showed a bias toward TRBV28, TRBJ1-2 and TRBJ2-5.

The rearrangement links TRBV12-5 to TRBJ2-1, with 12 bases fitting TRBD1. This clonotype originated in a female donor with Graves disease. Specimen: peripheral blood mononuclear cells (PBMCs), collected at new diagnosis, from a patient treated with antithyroid drugs. The CDR3, as DNA: TGTGCTAGTGGTCCTGGGACAGGGGGCGTCTACAATGAGCAGTTCTTC. Protein sequence: CASGPGTGGVYNEQFF.